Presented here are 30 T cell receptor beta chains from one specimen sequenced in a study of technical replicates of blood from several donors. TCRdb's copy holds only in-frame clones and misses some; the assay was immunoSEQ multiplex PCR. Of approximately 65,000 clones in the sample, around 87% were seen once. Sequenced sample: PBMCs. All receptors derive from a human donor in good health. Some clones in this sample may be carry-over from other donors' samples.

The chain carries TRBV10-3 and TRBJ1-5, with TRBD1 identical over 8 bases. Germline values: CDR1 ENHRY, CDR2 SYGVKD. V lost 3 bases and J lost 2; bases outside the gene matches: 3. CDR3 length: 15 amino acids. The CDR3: CAISDQGAGNQPQHF. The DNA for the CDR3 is TGTGCCATCAGTGATCAGGGGGCCGGCAATCAGCCCCAGCATTTT.

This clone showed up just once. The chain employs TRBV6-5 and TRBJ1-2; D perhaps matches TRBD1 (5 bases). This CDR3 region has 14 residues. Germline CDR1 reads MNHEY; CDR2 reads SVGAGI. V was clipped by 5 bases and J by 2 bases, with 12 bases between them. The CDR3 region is CASSRQGSNYGYTF. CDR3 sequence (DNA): TGTGCCAGCAGTAGGCAGGGCTCCAACTATGGCTACACCTTC.

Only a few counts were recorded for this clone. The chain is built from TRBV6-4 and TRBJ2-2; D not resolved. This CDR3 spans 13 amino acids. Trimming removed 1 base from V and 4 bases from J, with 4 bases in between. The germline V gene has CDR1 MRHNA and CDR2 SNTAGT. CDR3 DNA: TGTGCCAGCAGTGACTATATCACCGGGGAGCTGTTTTTT. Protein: CASSDYITGELFF.

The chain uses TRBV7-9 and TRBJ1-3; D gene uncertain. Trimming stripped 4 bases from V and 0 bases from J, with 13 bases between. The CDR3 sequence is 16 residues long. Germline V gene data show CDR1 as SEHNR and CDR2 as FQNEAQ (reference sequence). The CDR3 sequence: CASSSRSTHSGNTIYF. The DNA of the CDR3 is TGTGCCAGCAGCTCCCGGAGCACCCACTCTGGAAACACCATATATTTT.

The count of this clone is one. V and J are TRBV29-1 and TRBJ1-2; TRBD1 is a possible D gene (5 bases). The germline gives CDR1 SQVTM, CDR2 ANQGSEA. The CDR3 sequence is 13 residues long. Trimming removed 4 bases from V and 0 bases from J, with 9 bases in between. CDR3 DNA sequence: TGCAGCGTTGTCAGGGCGGCTAACTATGGCTACACCTTC. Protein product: CSVVRAANYGYTF.

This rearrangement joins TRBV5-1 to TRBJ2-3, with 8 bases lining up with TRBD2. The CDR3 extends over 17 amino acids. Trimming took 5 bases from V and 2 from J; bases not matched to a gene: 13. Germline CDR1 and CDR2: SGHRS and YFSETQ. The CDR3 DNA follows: TGCGCCAGCAGACCTGGAGCTAGCGGGCGGCTCACAGATACGCAGTATTTT. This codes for CASRPGASGRLTDTQYF.

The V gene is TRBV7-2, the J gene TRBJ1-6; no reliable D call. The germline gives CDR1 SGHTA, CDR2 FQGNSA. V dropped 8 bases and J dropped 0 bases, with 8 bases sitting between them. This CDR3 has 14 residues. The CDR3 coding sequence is TGTGCCAGCCAGGCAAGCTCCTATAATTCACCCCTCCACTTT. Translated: CASQASSYNSPLHF.

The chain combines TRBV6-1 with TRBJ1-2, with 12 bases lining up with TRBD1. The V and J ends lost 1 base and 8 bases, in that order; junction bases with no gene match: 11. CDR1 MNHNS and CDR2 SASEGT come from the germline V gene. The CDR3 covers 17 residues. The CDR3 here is CASSEEGGDRGPGGYTF. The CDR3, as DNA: TGTGCCAGCAGTGAAGAAGGAGGGGACAGGGGGCCTGGCGGCTACACCTTC.

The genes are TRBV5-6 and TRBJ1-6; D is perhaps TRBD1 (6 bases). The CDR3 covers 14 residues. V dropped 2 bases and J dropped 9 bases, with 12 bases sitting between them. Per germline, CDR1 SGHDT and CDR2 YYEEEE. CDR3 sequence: CASSLGRGGSPLHF. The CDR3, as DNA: TGTGCCAGCAGCTTAGGCAGGGGTGGTTCACCCCTCCACTTT.

The CDR3 DNA sequence: TGTGCCAGCAGCATAAGGGACAGGGGTTTGGATGAAGCTTTCTTT. Translating gives CASSIRDRGLDEAFF. V usage is TRBV5-4 and J usage is TRBJ1-1, with 10 nucleotides matching TRBD1. With 4 bases clipped from V and 7 bases from J, the junction kept 10 bases outside the gene matches. Per germline, CDR1 SGHNT and CDR2 YYREEE (reference sequence). This CDR3 comprises 15 residues.

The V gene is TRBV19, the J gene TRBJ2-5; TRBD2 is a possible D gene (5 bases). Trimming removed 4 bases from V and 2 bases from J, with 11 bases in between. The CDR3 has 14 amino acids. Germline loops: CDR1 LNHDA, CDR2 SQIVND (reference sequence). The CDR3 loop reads CASSNKRAQETQYF. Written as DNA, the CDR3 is TGTGCCAGTAGTAACAAGAGGGCGCAAGAGACCCAGTACTTC.

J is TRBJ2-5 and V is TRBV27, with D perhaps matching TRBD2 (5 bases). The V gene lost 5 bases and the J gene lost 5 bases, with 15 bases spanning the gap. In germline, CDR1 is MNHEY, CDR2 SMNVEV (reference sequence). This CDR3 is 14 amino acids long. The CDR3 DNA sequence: TGTGCCAGCAGTGAACTTAGCGCTTGGGAGACCCAGTACTTC. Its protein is CASSELSAWETQYF.

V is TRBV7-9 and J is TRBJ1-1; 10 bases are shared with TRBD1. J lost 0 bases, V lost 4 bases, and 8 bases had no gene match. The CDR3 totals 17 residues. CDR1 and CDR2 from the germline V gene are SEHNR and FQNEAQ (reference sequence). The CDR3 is CASSSGQGGTMNTEAFF. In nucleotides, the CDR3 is TGTGCCAGCAGCTCAGGACAGGGGGGGACCATGAACACTGAAGCTTTCTTT.

As DNA, the CDR3 is TGTGCCAGTAGTACCGCGACAGGGGCCCGGATTCAGCCCCAGCATTTT. It translates to CASSTATGARIQPQHF. V usage is TRBV19 and J usage is TRBJ1-5; 8 nucleotides line up with TRBD1. This CDR3 spans 16 amino acids. V lost 4 bases, J lost 6 bases, and 11 bases stayed unmatched. The germline gives CDR1 LNHDA, CDR2 SQIVND (reference sequence).

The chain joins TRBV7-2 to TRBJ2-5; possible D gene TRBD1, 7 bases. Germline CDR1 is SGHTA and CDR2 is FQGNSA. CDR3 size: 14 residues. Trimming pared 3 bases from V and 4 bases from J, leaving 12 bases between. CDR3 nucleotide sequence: TGTGCCAGCAGCTTCTCAGGGGGAGGAGAGACCCAGTACTTC. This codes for CASSFSGGGETQYF.

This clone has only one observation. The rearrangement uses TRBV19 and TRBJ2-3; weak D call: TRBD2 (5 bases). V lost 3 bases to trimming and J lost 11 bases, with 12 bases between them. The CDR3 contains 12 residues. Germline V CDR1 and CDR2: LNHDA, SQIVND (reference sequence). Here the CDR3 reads CASSIGKRGQYF. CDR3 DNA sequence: TGTGCCAGTAGTATCGGAAAACGGGGGCAGTATTTT.

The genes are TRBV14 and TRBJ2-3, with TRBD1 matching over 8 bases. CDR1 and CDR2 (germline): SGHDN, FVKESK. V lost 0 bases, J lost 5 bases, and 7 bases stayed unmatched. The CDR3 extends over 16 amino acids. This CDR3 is CASSQDLGQGRDTQYF. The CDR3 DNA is TGTGCCAGCAGCCAAGATCTCGGACAGGGAAGAGATACGCAGTATTTT. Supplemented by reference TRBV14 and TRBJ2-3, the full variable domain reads EAGVTQFPSHSVIEKGQTVTLRCDPISGHDNLYWYRRVMGKEIKFLLHFVKESKQDESGMPNNRFLAERTGGTYSTLKVQPAELEDSGVYFCASSQDLGQGRDTQYFGPGTRLTVL.

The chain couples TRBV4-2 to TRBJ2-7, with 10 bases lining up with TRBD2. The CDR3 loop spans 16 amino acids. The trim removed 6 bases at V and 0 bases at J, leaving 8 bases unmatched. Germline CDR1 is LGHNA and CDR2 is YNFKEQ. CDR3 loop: CASRSQLAGSSYEQYF. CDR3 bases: TGTGCCAGCAGGTCACAACTAGCGGGGAGCTCCTACGAGCAGTACTTC.

In DNA, the CDR3 is TGTGCCAGCAGCTCCGAGGTTTGGACAGGGTATGGCTACACCTTC. It specifies CASSSEVWTGYGYTF. The V and J genes are TRBV7-2 and TRBJ1-2, with 8 bases fitting TRBD1. Per germline, CDR1 SGHTA and CDR2 FQGNSA. Trimming at V came to 4 bases and at J to 5 bases, leaving 9 bases not matched to a gene. This CDR3 has 15 residues.

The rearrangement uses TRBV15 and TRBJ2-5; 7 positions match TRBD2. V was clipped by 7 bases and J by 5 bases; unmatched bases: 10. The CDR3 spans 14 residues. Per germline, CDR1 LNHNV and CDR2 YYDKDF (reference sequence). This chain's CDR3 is CATTPVRRGETQYF. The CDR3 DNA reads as TGTGCCACCACCCCAGTCCGGCGGGGGGAGACCCAGTACTTC.

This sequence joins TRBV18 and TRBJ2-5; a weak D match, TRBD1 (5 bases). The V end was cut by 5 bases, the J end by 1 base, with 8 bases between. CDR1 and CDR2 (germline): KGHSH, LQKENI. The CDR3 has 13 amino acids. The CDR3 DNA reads TGTGCCAGCTCATTGGACATCCAAGAGACCCAGTACTTC. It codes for CASSLDIQETQYF. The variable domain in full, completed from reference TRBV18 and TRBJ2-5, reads NAGVMQNPRHLVRRRGQEARLRCSPMKGHSHVYWYRQLPEEGLKFMVYLQKENIIDESGMPKERFSAEFPKEGPSILRIQQVVRGDSAAYFCASSLDIQETQYFGPGTRLLVL.

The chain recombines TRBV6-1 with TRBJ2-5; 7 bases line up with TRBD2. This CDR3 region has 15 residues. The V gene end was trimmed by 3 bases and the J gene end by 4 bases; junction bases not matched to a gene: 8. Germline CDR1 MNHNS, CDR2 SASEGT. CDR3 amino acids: CASSESGTTRETQYF. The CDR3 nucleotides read TGTGCCAGCAGTGAGTCCGGGACTACCCGAGAGACCCAGTACTTC.

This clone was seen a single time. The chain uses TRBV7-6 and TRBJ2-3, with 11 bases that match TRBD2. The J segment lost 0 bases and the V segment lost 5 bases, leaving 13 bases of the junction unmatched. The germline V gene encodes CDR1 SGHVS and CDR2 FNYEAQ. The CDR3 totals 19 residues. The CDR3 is CASSRGTSGQYISTDTQYF. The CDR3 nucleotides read TGTGCCAGCAGCCGAGGGACTAGCGGTCAGTACATTAGCACAGATACGCAGTATTTT.

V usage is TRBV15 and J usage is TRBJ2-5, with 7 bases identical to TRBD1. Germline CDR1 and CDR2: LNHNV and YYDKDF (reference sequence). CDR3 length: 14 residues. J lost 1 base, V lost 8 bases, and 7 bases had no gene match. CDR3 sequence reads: CATQFRDSQETQYF. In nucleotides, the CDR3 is TGTGCCACCCAATTCAGGGACAGCCAAGAGACCCAGTACTTC. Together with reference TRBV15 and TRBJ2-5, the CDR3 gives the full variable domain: DAMVIQNPRYQVTQFGKPVTLSCSQTLNHNVMYWYQQKSSQAPKLLFHYYDKDFNNEADTPDNFQSRRPNTSFCFLDIRSPGLGDTAMYLCATQFRDSQETQYFGPGTRLLVL.

CDR3 protein: CASTPPGGSQPQHF. CDR3 nucleotide sequence: TGTGCCAGCACCCCGCCGGGGGGCTCTCAGCCCCAGCATTTT. This chain uses TRBV28 with TRBJ1-5, with a tentative D call TRBD1 (6 bases). The V end was cut by 7 bases, the J end by 6 bases, with 16 bases between. The CDR3 consists of 14 residues. Germline CDR1 is MDHEN and CDR2 is SYDVKM.

This CDR3 reads CASRDRGFSGANVLTF. The CDR3 nucleotides read TGTGCCAGCCGGGACAGGGGGTTCTCTGGGGCCAACGTCCTGACTTTC. The genes are TRBV19 and TRBJ2-6, with 11 bases identical to TRBD1. Germline V gene data show CDR1 as LNHDA and CDR2 as SQIVND (reference sequence). With V trimmed by 9 bases and J by 0 bases, 4 bases remained unmatched. The CDR3 is 16 amino acids.

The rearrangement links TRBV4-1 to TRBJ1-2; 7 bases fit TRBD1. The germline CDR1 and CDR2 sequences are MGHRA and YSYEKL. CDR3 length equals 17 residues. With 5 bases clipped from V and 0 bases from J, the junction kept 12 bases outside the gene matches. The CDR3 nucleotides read TGCGCCAGCAGCTGGCGGGGCGGGGACAGTTCTAACTATGGCTACACCTTC. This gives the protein CASSWRGGDSSNYGYTF.

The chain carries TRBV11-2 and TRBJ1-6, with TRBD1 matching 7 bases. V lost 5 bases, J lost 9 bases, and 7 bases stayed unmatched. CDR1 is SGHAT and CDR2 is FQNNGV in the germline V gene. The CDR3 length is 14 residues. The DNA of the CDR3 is TGTGCCAGCAGCGAGACAGGGCGAGGTTCACCCCTCCACTTT. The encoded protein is CASSETGRGSPLHF. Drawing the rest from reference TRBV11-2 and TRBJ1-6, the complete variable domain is EAGVAQSPRYKIIEKRQSVAFWCNPISGHATLYWYQQILGQGPKLLIQFQNNGVVDDSQLPKDRFSAERLKGVDSTLKIQPAKLEDSAVYLCASSETGRGSPLHFGNGTRLTVT.

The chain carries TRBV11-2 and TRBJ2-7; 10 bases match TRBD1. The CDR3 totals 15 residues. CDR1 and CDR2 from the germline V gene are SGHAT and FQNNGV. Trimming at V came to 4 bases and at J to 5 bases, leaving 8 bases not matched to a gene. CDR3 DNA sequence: TGTGCCAGCAGCTATGGGCGGGGACAGGGGCACGAGCAGTACTTC. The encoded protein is CASSYGRGQGHEQYF.

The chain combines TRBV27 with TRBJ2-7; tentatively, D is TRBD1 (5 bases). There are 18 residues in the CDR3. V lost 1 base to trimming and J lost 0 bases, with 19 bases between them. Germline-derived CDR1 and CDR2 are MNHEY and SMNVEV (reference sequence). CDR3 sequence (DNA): TGTGCCAGCAGTTTATGGTACAGGATTCAACTCCCCTCCTACGAGCAGTACTTC. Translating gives CASSLWYRIQLPSYEQYF.